Listed below are T cell receptor beta chains from one sample, sequenced in a study of T cells in Graves' hyperthyroidism and ophthalmopathy. A single record per CDR3 protein comes from TCRdb applying MiXCR to the multiplex PCR reads. Of approximately 740,000 distinct CDR3 sequences detected, roughly 15% appear once; the ten largest clones hold around 9.6%. The sample consisted of blood. These receptor sequences come from a young woman with Graves' hyperthyroidism. CDR3s include the opening cysteine and the closing phenylalanine or tryptophan. Fields, in order: J gene, clone size, V gene, D gene, CDR3 DNA, CDR3 protein. D genes are given only for firm matches. A clone size is listed for some rows: how often the clone was seen (once, few, many), or a class if it is expanded.

J gene: TRBJ1-1
clone size: once
V gene: TRBV10-3
D gene: TRBD1
CDR3 DNA: TGTGCCATCAGGGGGAGATTGGGACAGGGTGGCACTGAAGCTTTCTTT
CDR3 protein: CAIRGRLGQGGTEAFF

J gene: TRBJ2-7
clone size: -
V gene: TRBV7-2
D gene: TRBD1
CDR3 DNA: TGTGCCAGCAGCTTGGAGGGACAGGGACCCTACGAGCAGTACTTC
CDR3 protein: CASSLEGQGPYEQYF

J gene: TRBJ2-1
clone size: few
V gene: TRBV12-3/TRBV12-4
D gene: TRBD2
CDR3 DNA: TGTGCCAGCAGTCCCCCCTCGACTAGCGGGAGAATGGATGAGCAGTTCTTC
CDR3 protein: CASSPPSTSGRMDEQFF

J gene: TRBJ2-7
clone size: -
V gene: TRBV27
D gene: -
CDR3 DNA: TGTGCCAGCAGTCCTTGGGGTTCTACCTACGAGCAGTACTTC
CDR3 protein: CASSPWGSTYEQYF

J gene: TRBJ2-7
clone size: many
V gene: TRBV28
D gene: TRBD1
CDR3 DNA: TGTGCCAGCAGTTCCTCAGGACAGGGGGATCACGAGCAGTACTTC
CDR3 protein: CASSSSGQGDHEQYF

J gene: TRBJ2-7
clone size: many
V gene: TRBV3-1
D gene: TRBD2
CDR3 DNA: TGTGCCAGCAGCCCCCCGCTAGCGGCTGAGCAGTACTTC
CDR3 protein: CASSPPLAAEQYF

J gene: TRBJ1-2
clone size: many
V gene: TRBV16
D gene: -
CDR3 DNA: TGTGCCAGCAGCCACAAACCTACGGCTAACTATGGCTACACCTTC
CDR3 protein: CASSHKPTANYGYTF

J gene: TRBJ2-7
clone size: -
V gene: TRBV12-3/TRBV12-4
D gene: TRBD2
CDR3 DNA: TGTGCCAGCAGATTCGGGACTAGCGTCTACGAGCAGTACTTC
CDR3 protein: CASRFGTSVYEQYF

J gene: TRBJ2-7
clone size: many
V gene: TRBV6-1
D gene: -
CDR3 DNA: TGTGCCAGCAGTGCCGGGCCGGGGAGCTCCTACGAGCAGTACTTC
CDR3 protein: CASSAGPGSSYEQYF

J gene: TRBJ2-1
clone size: many
V gene: TRBV7-8
D gene: -
CDR3 DNA: TGTGCCAGCAGCTTACGGATCCCCCTAGGGAATGAGCAGTTCTTC
CDR3 protein: CASSLRIPLGNEQFF

J gene: TRBJ2-2
clone size: -
V gene: TRBV20-1
D gene: -
CDR3 DNA: TGCAGTGCTAGATCGGCCCAGGGGAACACCGGGGAGCTGTTTTTT
CDR3 protein: CSARSAQGNTGELFF

J gene: TRBJ2-1
clone size: few
V gene: TRBV12-3/TRBV12-4
D gene: TRBD2
CDR3 DNA: TGTGCCAGCGGCAAACGAATAGCGGGAGGTCCTTACAATGAGCAGTTCTTC
CDR3 protein: CASGKRIAGGPYNEQFF

J gene: TRBJ2-7
clone size: -
V gene: TRBV9
D gene: -
CDR3 DNA: TGTGCCAGCAAGGCAGGGGAGTCATCCTACGAGCAGTACTTC
CDR3 protein: CASKAGESSYEQYF

J gene: TRBJ2-7
clone size: -
V gene: TRBV20-1
D gene: TRBD1
CDR3 DNA: TGCAGTGCTAGTCGACAGGGGGTTGTTACCTACGAGCAGTACTTC
CDR3 protein: CSASRQGVVTYEQYF

J gene: TRBJ2-1
clone size: many
V gene: TRBV7-9
D gene: -
CDR3 DNA: TGTGCCAGCAGCTTCGCGGAGCTTGAGCAGTTCTTC
CDR3 protein: CASSFAELEQFF

J gene: TRBJ1-1
clone size: -
V gene: TRBV12-3/TRBV12-4
D gene: TRBD1
CDR3 DNA: TGTGCCAGCAGCCGAGACAGGGGGCGAGGTGAAGCTTTCTTT
CDR3 protein: CASSRDRGRGEAFF

J gene: TRBJ2-2
clone size: -
V gene: TRBV27
D gene: -
CDR3 DNA: TGTGCCAGCAGTTTCATAGAGTCCGGGGAGCTGTTTTTT
CDR3 protein: CASSFIESGELFF

J gene: TRBJ2-3
clone size: few
V gene: TRBV20-1
D gene: -
CDR3 DNA: TGCAGTGCTAGAAAGACTGGGGGGAGGAGCACAGATACGCAGTATTTT
CDR3 protein: CSARKTGGRSTDTQYF

J gene: TRBJ2-2
clone size: many
V gene: TRBV4-1
D gene: TRBD1
CDR3 DNA: TGCGCCAGCAGCCAAGGAAGGGGGCGGACGAACACCGGGGAGCTGTTTTTT
CDR3 protein: CASSQGRGRTNTGELFF

J gene: TRBJ2-7
clone size: many
V gene: TRBV11-3
D gene: -
CDR3 DNA: TGTGCCAGCAGCTTAGAAGCAGGGGTTGATTACGAGCAGTACTTC
CDR3 protein: CASSLEAGVDYEQYF

J gene: TRBJ2-1
clone size: many
V gene: TRBV20-1
D gene: -
CDR3 DNA: TGCAGTGCTAGAGATCCGGGGGGCGGACACTTCTACAATGAGCAGTTCTTC
CDR3 protein: CSARDPGGGHFYNEQFF

J gene: TRBJ2-1
clone size: -
V gene: TRBV20-1
D gene: -
CDR3 DNA: TGCAGTGCCAAACGACTAGTACTCGGCAATGAGCAGTTCTTC
CDR3 protein: CSAKRLVLGNEQFF

J gene: TRBJ2-5
clone size: many
V gene: TRBV7-2
D gene: -
CDR3 DNA: TGTGCCAGCAGCTTATCGACTGAGACCCAGTACTTC
CDR3 protein: CASSLSTETQYF

J gene: TRBJ2-1
clone size: -
V gene: TRBV24-1
D gene: TRBD2
CDR3 DNA: TGTGCCACCAGTGATCCTAGCGGGAGGGCCCACAATGAGCAGTTCTTC
CDR3 protein: CATSDPSGRAHNEQFF

J gene: TRBJ1-5
clone size: -
V gene: TRBV18
D gene: -
CDR3 DNA: TGTGCCAGCTCACCATCGGGGCCAGGGACAAATCAGCCCCAGCATTTT
CDR3 protein: CASSPSGPGTNQPQHF

J gene: TRBJ1-1
clone size: many
V gene: TRBV30
D gene: -
CDR3 DNA: TGTGCCTGGAGGGGAAGGGGCAACACTGAAGCTTTCTTT
CDR3 protein: CAWRGRGNTEAFF

J gene: TRBJ2-7
clone size: many
V gene: TRBV7-2
D gene: TRBD2
CDR3 DNA: TGTGCCAGCAGCTCAGTAGCGGGAGGGCAGAGCGAGCAGTACTTC
CDR3 protein: CASSSVAGGQSEQYF

J gene: TRBJ1-1
clone size: many
V gene: TRBV2
D gene: -
CDR3 DNA: TGTGCCAGTTTAGTGCGGACTGAAGCTTTCTTT
CDR3 protein: CASLVRTEAFF

J gene: TRBJ2-5
clone size: few
V gene: TRBV7-8
D gene: TRBD2
CDR3 DNA: TGTGCCAGCGCGGGAGGGGAGGGAGAGACCCAGTACTTC
CDR3 protein: CASAGGEGETQYF

J gene: TRBJ2-7
clone size: -
V gene: TRBV28
D gene: TRBD1
CDR3 DNA: TGTGCCAGCAGAGGACCGGGACAGGGGGCCTACGAGCAGTACTTC
CDR3 protein: CASRGPGQGAYEQYF

J gene: TRBJ1-1
clone size: -
V gene: TRBV6-5
D gene: -
CDR3 DNA: TGTGCCAGCAGTTACGGGGGGGGAGCTTTCTTT
CDR3 protein: CASSYGGGAFF

J gene: TRBJ1-4
clone size: -
V gene: TRBV25-1
D gene: -
CDR3 DNA: TGTGCCAGCAGTGAAAGGACGGAGGAAAAACTGTTTTTT
CDR3 protein: CASSERTEEKLFF

J gene: TRBJ2-7
clone size: many
V gene: TRBV6-1
D gene: TRBD1
CDR3 DNA: TGTGCCAGCAGCGGGACAGGGGCGTCTTCAGACGAGCAGTACTTC
CDR3 protein: CASSGTGASSDEQYF

J gene: TRBJ1-3
clone size: -
V gene: TRBV7-8
D gene: -
CDR3 DNA: TGTGCCAGCAGCTTAGGGGGTAGAGACACCATATATTTT
CDR3 protein: CASSLGGRDTIYF

J gene: TRBJ1-2
clone size: -
V gene: TRBV30
D gene: TRBD1
CDR3 DNA: TGTGCCTGGAGGATTCAGGGGGCGCTTGGTTATGGCTACACCTTC
CDR3 protein: CAWRIQGALGYGYTF

J gene: TRBJ2-7
clone size: -
V gene: TRBV6-1
D gene: TRBD2
CDR3 DNA: TGTGCCAGCAGTGAAAGAGTTGGTTTACTAGCGGGAGGGAACTACGAGCAGTACTTC
CDR3 protein: CASSERVGLLAGGNYEQYF

J gene: TRBJ1-4
clone size: many
V gene: TRBV6-1
D gene: -
CDR3 DNA: TGTGCCAGCAGCCCCGACAGAAGTAATGAAAAACTGTTTTTT
CDR3 protein: CASSPDRSNEKLFF

J gene: TRBJ2-3
clone size: many
V gene: TRBV12-3/TRBV12-4
D gene: TRBD2
CDR3 DNA: TGTGCCAGCAGTTTCATAGCGGGTCGCACAGATACGCAGTATTTT
CDR3 protein: CASSFIAGRTDTQYF

J gene: TRBJ1-1
clone size: -
V gene: TRBV5-1
D gene: -
CDR3 DNA: TGCGCCAGCAGCTTGAGGGTATCTGGGAACACTGAAGCTTTCTTT
CDR3 protein: CASSLRVSGNTEAFF

J gene: TRBJ1-5
clone size: many
V gene: TRBV28
D gene: TRBD1
CDR3 DNA: TGTGCCAGCCGGACAGGGAGTCAGCCCCAGCATTTT
CDR3 protein: CASRTGSQPQHF

J gene: TRBJ1-5
clone size: many
V gene: TRBV2
D gene: -
CDR3 DNA: TGTGCCAGCAGTGAGTTGGCAGAAAATCAGCCCCAGCATTTT
CDR3 protein: CASSELAENQPQHF

J gene: TRBJ1-4
clone size: few
V gene: TRBV5-5
D gene: -
CDR3 DNA: TGTGCCAGCAGCTTGTCGGGACCGCTTAATGAAAAACTGTTTTTT
CDR3 protein: CASSLSGPLNEKLFF

J gene: TRBJ2-5
clone size: many
V gene: TRBV24-1
D gene: -
CDR3 DNA: TGTGCCACCAGTTCCCAAGGGGGAGGGACACAAGAGACCCAGTACTTC
CDR3 protein: CATSSQGGGTQETQYF

J gene: TRBJ1-1
clone size: few
V gene: TRBV29-1
D gene: -
CDR3 DNA: TGCAGCGTTGGACAGGCGCCGAACACTGAAGCTTTCTTT
CDR3 protein: CSVGQAPNTEAFF

J gene: TRBJ2-7
clone size: few
V gene: TRBV18
D gene: TRBD1
CDR3 DNA: TGTGCCAGCTCACCCGAGACAGGGAGCTCCTACGAGCAGTACTTC
CDR3 protein: CASSPETGSSYEQYF

J gene: TRBJ2-1
clone size: many
V gene: TRBV2
D gene: -
CDR3 DNA: TGTGCCAGCAGTGACACGGGGATTTACAATGAGCAGTTCTTC
CDR3 protein: CASSDTGIYNEQFF

J gene: TRBJ2-2
clone size: many
V gene: TRBV28
D gene: -
CDR3 DNA: TGTGCCAGCAGTCCCCCGGGCCGAATGAACACCGGGGAGCTGTTTTTT
CDR3 protein: CASSPPGRMNTGELFF

J gene: TRBJ2-2
clone size: -
V gene: TRBV18
D gene: -
CDR3 DNA: TGTGCCAGCACTACAGTGACCAGCACCGGGGAGCTGTTTTTT
CDR3 protein: CASTTVTSTGELFF

J gene: TRBJ2-7
clone size: few
V gene: TRBV5-1
D gene: TRBD1
CDR3 DNA: TGCGCCAGCAGCTTGGAACCGGCAGGGGGCTCCTACGAGCAGTACTTC
CDR3 protein: CASSLEPAGGSYEQYF

J gene: TRBJ2-5
clone size: few
V gene: TRBV27
D gene: TRBD2
CDR3 DNA: TGTGCCAGCAGTTCCCCTAGCGGGAGCGGAGAGACCCAGTACTTC
CDR3 protein: CASSSPSGSGETQYF

J gene: TRBJ2-3
clone size: many
V gene: TRBV5-4
D gene: TRBD2
CDR3 DNA: TGTGCCAGCAGCTTGGGCGGGAGTGGCGCAGATACGCAGTATTTT
CDR3 protein: CASSLGGSGADTQYF

J gene: TRBJ1-5
clone size: many
V gene: TRBV7-2
D gene: -
CDR3 DNA: TGTGCCAGCAGCTTAGGGGCAGGGAATCAGCCCCAGCATTTT
CDR3 protein: CASSLGAGNQPQHF